Listed here are 10 T cell receptor beta chains from one sample, sequenced in a study of blood T cell repertoires in COVID-19. The method was immunoSEQ multiplex PCR; TCRdb's version includes in-frame clones alone and lacks a portion of them. This sample has roughly 280,000 clones, with over 75% found just once. Sequencing was done on a sample of PBMCs or T cells enriched from blood (not recorded which). These receptors were taken from a woman aged 18-29 years who had recovered from COVID-19.

The V and J genes are TRBV7-9 and TRBJ1-6; 9 nucleotides agree with TRBD1. The germline V gene has CDR1 SEHNR and CDR2 FQNEAQ (reference sequence). CDR3 length: 15 residues. Unmatched junction bases numbered 6, after V lost 5 bases and J lost 7 bases. CDR3 amino acids: CASSAETGGNSPLHF. In DNA form, the CDR3 reads TGTGCCAGCAGCGCAGAGACAGGGGGAAATTCACCCCTCCACTTT.

This clone showed up just once. The rearrangement links TRBV5-1 to TRBJ1-1; 7 bases fit TRBD1. J gave up 4 bases and V 4 bases, and 10 bases lay outside the gene matches. The length of the CDR3 is 15 residues. The germline gives CDR1 SGHRS, CDR2 YFSETQ. The CDR3, as DNA: TGCGCCAGCAGCCCAGAAGACAGGGCTGGCACTGAAGCTTTCTTT. This sequence encodes CASSPEDRAGTEAFF.

The chain uses TRBV6-4 and TRBJ1-5; D gene unclear. CDR3 size: 13 residues. Trimming pared 3 bases from V and 1 base from J, leaving 4 bases between. Germline values: CDR1 MRHNA, CDR2 SNTAGT. Here the CDR3 DNA reads TGTGCCAGCAGTGAGGGCAGCAATCAGCCCCAGCATTTT. This translates into CASSEGSNQPQHF.

V usage is TRBV5-4 and J usage is TRBJ2-2; 13 bases agree with TRBD2. J lost 2 bases, V lost 0 bases, and 4 bases had no gene match. The germline gives CDR1 SGHNT, CDR2 YYREEE (reference sequence). The CDR3 is 18 amino acids. This CDR3 is CASSLGTSGGPNTGELFF. DNA for the CDR3: TGTGCCAGCAGCTTGGGGACTAGCGGGGGCCCCAACACCGGGGAGCTGTTTTTT.

This clone has only one observation. The chain has TRBV19 and TRBJ2-7; 7 bases agree with TRBD1. From germline, CDR1 is LNHDA and CDR2 SQIVND (reference sequence). This CDR3 region has 18 residues. J gave up 1 base and V 0 bases, and 12 bases lay outside the gene matches. The CDR3 coding sequence is TGTGCCAGTAGTATAGATCATACCATGGCAGGGGGATCCTACGAGCAGTACTTC. Translating it yields CASSIDHTMAGGSYEQYF.

This chain connects TRBV10-3 to TRBJ2-3; 8 nucleotides match TRBD1. The trim removed 6 bases at V and 2 bases at J, leaving 7 bases unmatched. Germline V gene sequence: CDR1 ENHRY, CDR2 SYGVKD. The CDR3 has 15 residues. CDR3 loop: CAIRPGTGDTDTQYF. The CDR3 coding sequence is TGTGCCATCAGACCGGGGACAGGAGACACAGATACGCAGTATTTT.

The chain has TRBV3-1 (or the pseudogene TRBV3-2) and TRBJ1-1, with D possibly TRBD1 on 6 matching bases. This CDR3 has 16 residues. The V and J ends lost 4 bases and 6 bases respectively, with 21 bases between them. CDR1 LGHDT and CDR2 YNNKEL come from the germline V gene (reference sequence). CDR3 sequence: CASSPIGGGPRPEAFF. The CDR3 bases are TGTGCCAGCAGCCCGATAGGGGGGGGACCAAGGCCTGAAGCTTTCTTT.

The chain joins TRBV11-2 to TRBJ2-5; possible D gene TRBD2, 5 bases. The CDR3 contains 15 residues. Germline V gene data show CDR1 as SGHAT and CDR2 as FQNNGV. The ends were cut back, 1 base at V and 5 bases at J, with 14 bases in the middle. As DNA, the CDR3 is TGTGCCAGCAGCTTAGTACCGGGGAGAGGGGAGACCCAGTACTTC. Translation gives CASSLVPGRGETQYF.

The chain employs TRBV7-6 and TRBJ2-5; tentative D call: TRBD1 (5 bases). V was trimmed by 5 bases and J by 4 bases, leaving 11 bases between them. The CDR3 has 13 residues. Germline-derived CDR1 and CDR2 are SGHVS and FNYEAQ. The CDR3 nucleotides read TGTGCCAGCAGCCTGTGGGGCAGAGAGACCCAGTACTTC. Its protein is CASSLWGRETQYF. Filled out from reference TRBV7-6 and TRBJ2-5, the complete variable domain reads GAGVSQSPRYKVTKRGQDVALRCDPISGHVSLYWYRQALGQGPEFLTYFNYEAQQDKSGLPNDRFSAERPEGSISTLTIQRTEQRDSAMYRCASSLWGRETQYFGPGTRLLVL.

The chain joins TRBV2 to TRBJ2-3; tentatively, D is TRBD2 (5 bases). Germline values: CDR1 SNHLY, CDR2 FYNNEI. The CDR3 loop spans 13 amino acids. Trimming removed 6 bases at V and 6 bases at J, with 13 bases between. The CDR3 loop reads CASSRTGFDTQYF. For the CDR3, the DNA is TGTGCCAGCAGCCGGACTGGATTCGATACGCAGTATTTT. The whole variable domain, filled in from reference TRBV2 and TRBJ2-3, reads EPEVTQTPSHQVTQMGQEVILRCVPISNHLYFYWYRQILGQKVEFLVSFYNNEISEKSEIFDDQFSVERPDGSNFTLKIRSTKLEDSAMYFCASSRTGFDTQYFGPGTRLTVL.